A single sample gave rise to the 28 T cell receptor beta chains below, sequenced in a study of T cells in Graves' hyperthyroidism and ophthalmopathy. Amplified regions were TCR beta CDR3 sequences from RNA transcripts. First-round RT-PCR with HTBI primers amplified the TCR CDR3 region. Via MiXCR, TCRdb re-called the multiplex PCR reads, giving one row per CDR3 protein. The table shows around 350,000 distinct CDR3 sequences, with about 19% occurring only once. The sequenced sample was blood. The source of these receptors is a woman between 18 and 29 years old with Graves' hyperthyroidism.

In this sample, this clonotype turned up many times. The chain is built from TRBV30 and TRBJ1-1, with D unresolved. Trimming removed 0 bases from V and 2 bases from J, with 7 bases in between. Germline CDR1 is GTSNPN and CDR2 is SVGIG (reference sequence). The CDR3 contains 13 residues. CDR3 sequence reads: CAWSVGINTEAFF. CDR3 DNA sequence: TGTGCCTGGAGTGTAGGGATAAACACTGAAGCTTTCTTT.

This clonotype was observed a handful of times. The rearrangement joins TRBV30 to TRBJ1-6; maybe TRBD1 (5 bases). The ends were cut back, 8 bases at V and 8 bases at J, with 16 bases in the middle. The CDR3 is 13 amino acids. CDR1 and CDR2 (germline): GTSNPN, SVGIG (reference sequence). CDR3 sequence (DNA): TGTGCCGGGACCGACAGTTTTGATTCACCCCTCCACTTT. This codes for CAGTDSFDSPLHF.

CDR3 bases: TGTGCCAGCAGCCAAACGGGGGAGACTGAAGCTTTCTTT. Its protein is CASSQTGETEAFF. This chain uses TRBV7-8 with TRBJ1-1; perhaps TRBD1 as D (5 bases). V was clipped by 5 bases and J by 5 bases, with 12 bases between them. This CDR3 spans 13 amino acids. Germline V lookup: CDR1 SGHVS, CDR2 FQNEAQ.

Notes on this clonotype: A single base separates this from a much larger clone, so it may be a read error. Since the CDR3 does not end with the conserved phenylalanine or tryptophan, this likely comes from a read error. The J gene is TRBJ2-2, the V gene TRBV5-5; 11 positions match TRBD2. CDR3 length: 16 amino acids. With V trimmed by 4 bases and J by 4 bases, 6 bases remained unmatched. CDR1 and CDR2 (germline): SGHKS, YYEKEE (reference sequence). The CDR3 region has the DNA TGTGCCAGCAGCGGGGGAACTAGCGGGGGCACCGGGGAGCTGTTTTTG. As protein: CASSGGTSGGTGELFL.

There are a few counts of this clonotype. The rearrangement links TRBV27 to TRBJ1-1; 8 nucleotides align to TRBD1. J was trimmed by 5 bases and V by 5 bases; bases with no gene match: 16. Per germline, CDR1 MNHEY and CDR2 SMNVEV (reference sequence). This CDR3 is built from 17 residues. DNA for the CDR3: TGTGCCAGCAGTAGGGGATTTGGCAGGGGGCTTGGAACTGAAGCTTTCTTT. Its translation is CASSRGFGRGLGTEAFF.

This clonotype was seen more than once but under ten times. The chain carries TRBV12-3 or TRBV12-4 and TRBJ1-1; D is unclear. The CDR3 is 13 amino acids. The germline V and J ends were trimmed by 2 bases and 6 bases, with 10 bases remaining between them. The CDR3 nucleotides are TGTGCCAGCAGTTTACGAGGGATGTCTGAAGCTTTCTTT. This codes for CASSLRGMSEAFF.

This chain joins TRBV28 and TRBJ1-1; D ambiguous. V gave up 4 bases and J gave up 11 bases, with 8 bases separating them. Germline V lookup: CDR1 MDHEN, CDR2 SYDVKM. The CDR3 length is 10 residues. The CDR3 DNA is TGTGCCAGCAGTTCGAAAGGGGCTTTCTTT. Translated: CASSSKGAFF.

This chain links TRBV18 with TRBJ2-2; D remains ambiguous. Germline V CDR1 and CDR2: KGHSH, LQKENI. The V gene lost 4 bases and the J gene lost 3 bases, with 15 bases spanning the gap. This CDR3 is built from 16 residues. CDR3 sequence reads: CASSRYQGGDTGELFF. Here the CDR3 DNA reads TGTGCCAGCTCACGCTACCAAGGTGGGGACACCGGGGAGCTGTTTTTT. The full variable domain, in which reference TRBV18 and TRBJ2-2 provide the parts outside the CDR3, is NAGVMQNPRHLVRRRGQEARLRCSPMKGHSHVYWYRQLPEEGLKFMVYLQKENIIDESGMPKERFSAEFPKEGPSILRIQQVVRGDSAAYFCASSRYQGGDTGELFFGEGSRLTVL.

This clonotype was recorded at least ten times. The genes are TRBV29-1 and TRBJ2-7, with D unclear. This CDR3 is 11 amino acids long. The germline gives CDR1 SQVTM, CDR2 ANQGSEA. CDR3 bases: TGCAGTGCCGGGTTAGGCCCCGAGCAGTACTTC. This encodes CSAGLGPEQYF.

The chain combines TRBV4-2 with TRBJ2-7; 10 nucleotides agree with TRBD1. Germline V gene lookup returns CDR1 LGHNA and CDR2 YNFKEQ. The ends lost 3 bases at V and 6 bases at J; junction bases unmatched: 5. The CDR3 is made up of 14 amino acids. CDR3 sequence reads: CASSQGTGASEQYF. The CDR3 DNA follows: TGTGCCAGCAGCCAGGGGACAGGGGCTTCCGAGCAGTACTTC.

This clonotype was seen repeatedly, ten times or more. The chain uses TRBV28 and TRBJ1-1, with unresolved D. Trimming pared 2 bases from V and 0 bases from J, leaving 25 bases between. The CDR3 covers 20 residues. Germline V lookup: CDR1 MDHEN, CDR2 SYDVKM. In DNA, the CDR3 is TGTGCCAGCAGTTTACCCTCTCAATACAGAACCAGTTTCATGAACACTGAAGCTTTCTTT. Amino acids: CASSLPSQYRTSFMNTEAFF.

There are many counts of this clonotype. This chain joins TRBV12-3 or TRBV12-4 and TRBJ2-7; 7 bases line up with TRBD1. The CDR3 is 16 amino acids. The V and J ends lost 5 bases and 4 bases, in that order; junction bases with no gene match: 14. In DNA form, the CDR3 reads TGTGCCAGCAGTCTATACCCTGACAGGGCCGGTTACGAGCAGTACTTC. Residues: CASSLYPDRAGYEQYF.

This clonotype has more than one count but fewer than ten. The chain recombines TRBV20-1 with TRBJ2-4; no definite D call. V was clipped by 6 bases and J by 4 bases, with 19 bases between them. Germline V gene lookup returns CDR1 DFQATT and CDR2 SNEGSKA (reference sequence). This CDR3 has 15 residues. The CDR3 DNA sequence: TGCAGTGCGCCGAGCATTGTGGGGAAGAAAAACATTCAGTACTTC. It translates to CSAPSIVGKKNIQYF.

This clonotype was counted many times. J is TRBJ1-1 and V is TRBV6-1; D gene ambiguous. Trimming left V 4 bases short and J 0 bases short, with 9 bases between. The CDR3 totals 14 residues. CDR1 and CDR2 (germline): MNHNS, SASEGT. The CDR3 sequence: CASSGDNLNTEAFF. CDR3 nucleotides: TGTGCCAGCAGTGGAGACAATCTGAACACTGAAGCTTTCTTT.

In this sample, this clonotype turned up many times. The chain recombines TRBV10-3 with TRBJ2-2; no clear D. The length of the CDR3 is 13 residues. The V gene lost 8 bases and the J gene lost 5 bases, with 12 bases spanning the gap. Germline V gene data show CDR1 as ENHRY and CDR2 as SYGVKD. CDR3 nucleotide sequence: TGTGCCATCTCGGAAGAACGAACCGGGGAGCTGTTTTTT. Its protein is CAISEERTGELFF.

This clonotype was counted many times. The chain links TRBV4-1 to TRBJ1-5; perhaps TRBD1 as D (5 bases). The CDR3 loop spans 13 amino acids. Germline-derived CDR1 and CDR2 are MGHRA and YSYEKL. Trimming took off 3 bases at V and 7 bases at J, with 10 bases between the two ends. The CDR3 sequence: CASSQGVEQPQHF. The CDR3 DNA reads TGCGCCAGCAGCCAGGGGGTTGAACAGCCCCAGCATTTT.

The rearrangement joins TRBV2 to TRBJ2-5, with 9 bases matching TRBD1. The germline V gene encodes CDR1 SNHLY and CDR2 FYNNEI. The CDR3 consists of 12 residues. The V gene end was trimmed by 7 bases and the J gene end by 4 bases; junction bases not matched to a gene: 1. DNA of the CDR3: TGTGCCAGCAAGGACAGGGGAGAGACCCAGTACTTC. Residues: CASKDRGETQYF.

This clonotype was seen at least ten times. CDR3 nucleotide sequence: TGTGCCACAGTACGAGGGAACACTGAAGCTTTCTTT. The encoded protein is CATVRGNTEAFF. The rearrangement links TRBV6-5 to TRBJ1-1; the D is unclear. CDR3 length: 12 amino acids. Per the germline V gene, CDR1 is MNHEY and CDR2 is SVGAGI. Deletions cut 10 bases from V and 1 base from J, with 10 bases between.

This clonotype was detected ten times or more. The V call is TRBV12-3 or TRBV12-4, the J call TRBJ1-5; no reliable D call. There are 15 residues in the CDR3. Trimming stripped 5 bases from V and 0 bases from J, with 11 bases between. The CDR3: CASSDRTDSNQPQHF. CDR3 nucleotides: TGTGCCAGCAGTGACCGGACGGATAGCAATCAGCCCCAGCATTTT.

Many counts were recorded for this clonotype. The chain carries TRBV6-1 and TRBJ2-7; D is uncertain. This CDR3 comprises 15 residues. Germline CDR1 is MNHNS and CDR2 is SASEGT. With 1 base removed from V and 2 bases from J, the gap between germline ends came to 12 bases. This CDR3 reads CASSEEVDWPYEQYF. CDR3 bases: TGTGCCAGCAGTGAAGAAGTCGACTGGCCCTACGAGCAGTACTTC.

This clonotype was recorded at least ten times. This chain uses TRBV6-5 with TRBJ2-7; no reliable D call. CDR1 MNHEY and CDR2 SVGAGI come from the germline V gene. The ends were cut back, 2 bases at V and 5 bases at J, with 7 bases in the middle. The CDR3 contains 12 residues. Here the CDR3 reads CASSYIIDEQYF. Here the CDR3 DNA reads TGTGCCAGCAGTTACATTATCGACGAGCAGTACTTC.

Points on this clonotype: The junction differs from germline at one of its ends, possibly a read error. This chain joins TRBV7-9 and TRBJ2-5; D is undetermined. The CDR3 length is 14 residues. Germline values: CDR1 SEHNR, CDR2 FQNEAQ (reference sequence). The CDR3 coding sequence is TGTGCCAGCAACCTCGGACGGGTCCAAGATACCCAGTACTTC. It codes for CASNLGRVQDTQYF. The variable domain in full, completed from reference TRBV7-9 and TRBJ2-5, reads DTGVSQNPRHKITKRGQNVTFRCDPISEHNRLYWYRQTLGQGPEFLTYFQNEAQLEKSRLLSDRFSAERPKGSFSTLEIQRTEQGDSAMYLCASNLGRVQDTQYFGPGTRLLVL.

This clonotype was picked up one time. This chain connects TRBV12-3 or TRBV12-4 to TRBJ1-1, with 8 bases that match TRBD1. The CDR3 is 12 residues long. V lost 6 bases to trimming and J lost 7 bases; unmatched junction nucleotides: 4. The CDR3 protein is CASRTTGVEAFF. The CDR3 DNA reads TGTGCCAGCAGAACGACAGGGGTTGAAGCTTTCTTT.

This clonotype was observed many times. V and J are TRBV25-1 and TRBJ1-2, with TRBD1 matching over 12 bases. The CDR3 contains 17 residues. Germline CDR1 and CDR2: MGHDK and SYGVNS. The V segment lost 1 base and the J segment 4 bases; nucleotides outside the gene matches: 7. CDR3 sequence (DNA): TGTGCCAGCAGTGAATTGGGAGGGACAGGGGGCGCCTATGGCTACACCTTC. This gives the protein CASSELGGTGGAYGYTF.

At least ten counts were recorded for this clonotype. The rearrangement uses TRBV19 and TRBJ2-2; 8 positions agree with TRBD1. V was pared by 5 bases and J by 9 bases, with 5 bases of the junction left unmatched. CDR1 is LNHDA, CDR2 SQIVND, per germline (reference sequence). The CDR3 loop spans 13 amino acids. CDR3 coding DNA: TGTGCCAGTAGTCGGACAGGGAATAGGGAGCTGTTTTTT. It codes for CASSRTGNRELFF.

The table lists this clonotype with many counts. CDR3 in amino acids: CSVEDWVGETYGYTF. The CDR3 DNA sequence: TGCAGCGTTGAAGATTGGGTTGGGGAAACCTATGGCTACACCTTC. The V call is TRBV29-1, the J call TRBJ1-2, with D hard to call. V dropped 0 bases and J dropped 4 bases, with 15 bases sitting between them. The CDR3 contains 15 residues. In germline, CDR1 is SQVTM, CDR2 ANQGSEA.

This chain joins TRBV6-1 and TRBJ1-1; 10 bases align to TRBD1. Unmatched junction bases numbered 8, after V lost 6 bases and J lost 4 bases. Germline V gene lookup returns CDR1 MNHNS and CDR2 SASEGT. This CDR3 is 15 amino acids long. Written as DNA, the CDR3 is TGTGCCAGCAGCGAGCCGGGACAGGGGAGCACTGAAGCTTTCTTT. This sequence encodes CASSEPGQGSTEAFF.

This clonotype was counted at least ten times. This chain uses TRBV20-1 with TRBJ2-3; possible D gene TRBD2, 6 bases. Germline assignment: CDR1 DFQATT and CDR2 SNEGSKA (reference sequence). With 5 bases removed from V and 0 bases from J, the gap between germline ends came to 12 bases. There are 14 residues in the CDR3. The CDR3 loop is CSAQRAGSTDTQYF. The DNA for the CDR3 is TGCAGTGCTCAGCGGGCGGGGAGCACAGATACGCAGTATTTT.